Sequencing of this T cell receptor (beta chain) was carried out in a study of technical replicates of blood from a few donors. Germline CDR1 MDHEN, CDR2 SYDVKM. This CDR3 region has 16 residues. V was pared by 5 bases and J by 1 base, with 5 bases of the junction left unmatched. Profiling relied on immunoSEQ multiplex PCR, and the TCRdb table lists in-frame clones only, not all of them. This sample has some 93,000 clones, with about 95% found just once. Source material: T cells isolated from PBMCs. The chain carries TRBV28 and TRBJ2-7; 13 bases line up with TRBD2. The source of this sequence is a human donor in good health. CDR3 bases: TGTGCCAGCAGTCGGGGGGGACTAGCGGGATCCTACGAGCAGTACTTC. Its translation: CASSRGGLAGSYEQYF. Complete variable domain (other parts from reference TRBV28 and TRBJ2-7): DVKVTQSSRYLVKRTGEKVFLECVQDMDHENMFWYRQDPGLGLRLIYFSYDVKMKEKGDIPEGYSVSREKKERFSLILESASTNQTSMYLCASSRGGLAGSYEQYFGPGTRLTVT.